This is a list of T cell receptor beta chains from one sample in a study of cytomegalovirus exposure and HLA in healthy donors. Measured with immunoSEQ multiplex PCR; TCRdb has only the in-frame clones, and not every one. This table has over 80,000 clones, about four fifths appearing once. Sequenced sample: PBMCs. These receptors all come from a female donor in good health and CMV-seropositive. The conserved cysteine and the conserved F or W are not part of the CDR3 here. Clone size is not always given. Where it is, it says once, few, many or a class for expanded clones.

J | V | size | CDR3
TRBJ1-2 | TRBV5-1 | NA | ASSPGTGGGYGYT
TRBJ2-3 | TRBV7-2 | many | ASSLVRPGLAAADTQY
TRBJ1-1 | TRBV4-1 | few | ASSRIQDGLNTEAF
TRBJ1-4 | TRBV28 | NA | ASRGTGYATNEKLF
TRBJ2-5 | TRBV28 | NA | ASSVSGVLPRY
TRBJ2-7 | TRBV4-3 | medium-sized | ASSQMDRQGSEQY
TRBJ2-3 | TRBV28 | NA | ASSTRRAGGVVGTDTQY
TRBJ1-5 | TRBV5-1 | NA | ASSPDRSPNQPQH
TRBJ2-1 | TRBV7-8 | NA | ASSLGATRGHNEQF
TRBJ2-7 | TRBV7-2 | NA | ASSLERQGYEQY
TRBJ1-2 | TRBV13 | NA | ASSSPGSSALGYT
TRBJ1-2 | TRBV28 | NA | ASSAVSGGHREGTYGYT
TRBJ1-3 | TRBV2 | NA | ASGGTGGNTIY
TRBJ2-7 | TRBV7-2 | NA | ASSVRLAGESYEQY
TRBJ2-5 | TRBV7-8 | NA | ASRLRWFGGRETQY
TRBJ1-5 | TRBV29-1 | NA | SVGQLDQPQH
TRBJ2-7 | TRBV4-3 | NA | ASSQQREYEQY
TRBJ1-2 | TRBV28 | NA | ASITHRGRGGYT
TRBJ1-2 | TRBV7-9 | NA | ASSVLLVNYGYT
TRBJ1-1 | TRBV11-2 | NA | ASSLGAGGRLTEAF
NA | TRBV19 | few | ASSIQGGAYEQY
TRBJ1-5 | TRBV28 | NA | ASSPWTGEGNQPQH
TRBJ2-7 | TRBV7-2 | NA | ASSPGGQVIYEQY
TRBJ2-1 | TRBV7-9 | few | ASRLTGTGALVRHNEQF
TRBJ2-7 | TRBV4-3 | NA | ASSQTGGLAGSSSYEQY
TRBJ2-7 | TRBV7-2 | NA | ASSHQSGRDPYEQY
TRBJ1-1 | TRBV28 | once | ASSPGQGTEAF
TRBJ2-2 | TRBV2 | few | ASSASGNGELF
TRBJ2-1 | TRBV5-6 | once | ASSSGRLDRSF
TRBJ1-5 | TRBV7-2 | NA | ASSQNWGPNQPQH
TRBJ2-3 | TRBV9 | NA | ASSVVGGGTDTQY
TRBJ2-1 | TRBV4-1 | few | ASSQEEAYYNEQF
TRBJ1-2 | TRBV18 | NA | ASSRDSGTRGYGYT
TRBJ2-3 | TRBV6-4 | few | ASSDSIAGGSTDTQY
TRBJ2-7 | TRBV2 | few | ASTERGAVYEQY